Listed below are T cell receptor beta chains from one sample, sequenced in a study of T cell responses to AZD1222 COVID-19 vaccine. Libraries were prepared by immunoSEQ multiplex PCR; TCRdb keeps only in-frame clonotypes and omits some of them. The table includes about 130,000 clones, nearly 90% detected once. The material sequenced was peripheral blood, taken 28 days after the second AZD1222 dose. These receptor sequences come from an adult who received the AZD1222 COVID-19 vaccine. The CDR3 runs from the conserved cysteine through the conserved F or W. A D gene is named only where the DNA matches it firmly. Clone size is given for some rows only: seen once, a few or many times, or a class if the clone is expanded.

clone_size,d_call,v_call,j_call,cdr3_aa,cdr3_nt
NA,NA,TRBV18,TRBJ2-7,CASSPPSPVRGGEQYF,TGTGCCAGCTCACCACCATCGCCGGTCAGGGGCGGCGAGCAGTACTTC
NA,NA,TRBV2,TRBJ1-2,CASTWDGDYGYTF,TGTGCCAGCACTTGGGACGGAGACTATGGCTACACCTTC
NA,NA,TRBV28,TRBJ2-7,CASSHIYEQYF,TGTGCCAGCAGTCACATATACGAGCAGTACTTC
NA,NA,TRBV24-1,TRBJ2-2,CATSDFSQKNTGELFF,TGTGCCACCAGTGATTTCTCACAGAAGAACACCGGGGAGCTGTTTTTT
NA,NA,TRBV29-1,TRBJ1-2,CSVAPGGIRGYTF,TGCAGCGTTGCCCCCGGGGGAATTCGGGGCTACACCTTC
NA,NA,TRBV5-1,TRBJ2-7,CASSLLPGSGNEQYF,TGCGCCAGCAGCTTGCTTCCCGGGAGCGGTAACGAGCAGTACTTC
NA,NA,TRBV6-1,TRBJ1-3,CASSEALSGNTIYF,TGTGCCAGCAGTGAAGCGCTGTCTGGAAACACCATATATTTT
NA,NA,TRBV10-3,TRBJ2-7,CAISQLLDRNEQYF,TGTGCCATCAGCCAATTACTGGACCGGAACGAGCAGTACTTC
NA,TRBD1,TRBV3-1/TRBV3-2,TRBJ1-5,CASSPGTGGNQPQHF,TGTGCCAGCAGCCCAGGGACAGGGGGAAATCAGCCCCAGCATTTT
NA,TRBD1,TRBV7-8,TRBJ1-2,CASSLQGAHTYGYTF,TGTGCCAGCAGCTTACAGGGGGCGCATACCTATGGCTACACCTTC
NA,NA,TRBV6-1,TRBJ2-7,CASSLQSYEQYF,TGTGCCAGCAGCCTACAGAGCTACGAGCAGTACTTC
once,TRBD2,TRBV9,TRBJ2-2,CASSVDLAGGHGELFF,TGTGCCAGCAGCGTAGACCTAGCGGGAGGCCACGGGGAGCTGTTTTTT
NA,TRBD1,TRBV2,TRBJ1-6,CASRETSGTGDSPLHF,TGTGCCAGCAGAGAAACCTCCGGGACAGGGGATTCACCCCTCCACTTT